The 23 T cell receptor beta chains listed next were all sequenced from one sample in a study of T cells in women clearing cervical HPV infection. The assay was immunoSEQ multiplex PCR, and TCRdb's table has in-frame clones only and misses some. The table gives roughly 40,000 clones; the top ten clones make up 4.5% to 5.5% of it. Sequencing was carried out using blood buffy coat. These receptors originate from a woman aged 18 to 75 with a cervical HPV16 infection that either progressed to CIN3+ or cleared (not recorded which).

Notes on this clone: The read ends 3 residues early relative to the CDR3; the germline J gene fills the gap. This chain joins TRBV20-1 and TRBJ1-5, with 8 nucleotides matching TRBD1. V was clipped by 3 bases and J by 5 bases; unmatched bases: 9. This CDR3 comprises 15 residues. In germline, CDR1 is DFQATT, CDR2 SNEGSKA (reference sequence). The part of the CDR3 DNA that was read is TGCAGTGCTAGGACAGCAGGGGGCCGGGATCAGCCC. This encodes CSARTAGGRDQP. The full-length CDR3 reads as CSARTAGGRDQPQHF.

CDR3 DNA, as far as it was read: TGTGCCAGCAGAACAGGTAGCACAGATACG. This encodes CASRTGSTDT. The entire CDR3 reads CASRTGSTDTQYF. The chain has TRBV2 and TRBJ2-3; a weak D match, TRBD1 (5 bases). Read data end 3 residues before the CDR3 end; the end is taken from the germline J gene. Germline CDR1 SNHLY, CDR2 FYNNEI. V was shortened by 6 bases and J by 0 bases, with 7 bases between the two germline ends. The CDR3 has 13 amino acids. The entire variable domain, with the rest obtained from reference TRBV2 and TRBJ2-3, is as follows: EPEVTQTPSHQVTQMGQEVILRCVPISNHLYFYWYRQILGQKVEFLVSFYNNEISEKSEIFDDQFSVERPDGSNFTLKIRSTKLEDSAMYFCASRTGSTDTQYFGPGTRLTVL.

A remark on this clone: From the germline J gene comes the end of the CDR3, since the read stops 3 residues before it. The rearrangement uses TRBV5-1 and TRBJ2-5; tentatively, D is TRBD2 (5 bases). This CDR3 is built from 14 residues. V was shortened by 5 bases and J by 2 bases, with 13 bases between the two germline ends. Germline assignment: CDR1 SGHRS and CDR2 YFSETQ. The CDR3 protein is CASSVGRTQETQYF. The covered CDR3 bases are TGCGCCAGCAGTGTCGGCCGGACTCAAGAGACC.

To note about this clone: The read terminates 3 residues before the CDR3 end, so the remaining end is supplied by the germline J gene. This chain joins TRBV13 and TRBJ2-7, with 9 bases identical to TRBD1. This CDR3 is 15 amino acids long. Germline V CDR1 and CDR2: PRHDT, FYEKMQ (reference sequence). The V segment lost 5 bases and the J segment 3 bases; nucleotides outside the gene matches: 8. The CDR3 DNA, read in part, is TGTGCCAGCAGCGCGGGGACAGGGACTGTCTACGAG. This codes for CASSAGTGTVYE. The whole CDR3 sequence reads CASSAGTGTVYEQYF.

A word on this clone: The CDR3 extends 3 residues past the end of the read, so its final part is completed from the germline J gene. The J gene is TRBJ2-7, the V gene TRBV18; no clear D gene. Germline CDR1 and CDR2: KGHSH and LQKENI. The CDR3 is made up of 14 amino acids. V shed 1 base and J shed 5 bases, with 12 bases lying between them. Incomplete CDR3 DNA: TGTGCCAGCTCACCACTCCCAGGAAGGCACGAG. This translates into CASSPLPGRHE. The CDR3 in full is CASSPLPGRHEQYF.

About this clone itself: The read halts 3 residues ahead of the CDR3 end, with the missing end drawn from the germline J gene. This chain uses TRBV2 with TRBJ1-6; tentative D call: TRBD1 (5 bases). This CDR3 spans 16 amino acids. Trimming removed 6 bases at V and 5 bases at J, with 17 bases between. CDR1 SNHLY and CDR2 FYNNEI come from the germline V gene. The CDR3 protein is CASRERTRGNNSPLHF. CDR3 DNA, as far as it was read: TGTGCCAGCAGGGAAAGGACACGGGGGAATAATTCACCC.

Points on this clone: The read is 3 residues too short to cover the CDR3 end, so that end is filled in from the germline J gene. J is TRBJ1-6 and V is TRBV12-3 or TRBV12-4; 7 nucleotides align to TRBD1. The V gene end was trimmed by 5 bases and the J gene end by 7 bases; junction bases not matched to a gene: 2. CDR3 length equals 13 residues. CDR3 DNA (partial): TGTGCCAGCAGTCGGACAGGAAATTCACCC. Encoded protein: CASSRTGNSP. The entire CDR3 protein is CASSRTGNSPLHF.

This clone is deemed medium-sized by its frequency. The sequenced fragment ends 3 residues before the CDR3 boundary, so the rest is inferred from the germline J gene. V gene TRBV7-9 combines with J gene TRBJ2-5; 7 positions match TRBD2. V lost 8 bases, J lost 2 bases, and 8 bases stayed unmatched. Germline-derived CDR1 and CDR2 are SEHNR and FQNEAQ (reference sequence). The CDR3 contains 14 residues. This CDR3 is CASASGGGQETQYF. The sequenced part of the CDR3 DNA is TGTGCCAGCGCTTCGGGGGGTGGACAAGAGACC.

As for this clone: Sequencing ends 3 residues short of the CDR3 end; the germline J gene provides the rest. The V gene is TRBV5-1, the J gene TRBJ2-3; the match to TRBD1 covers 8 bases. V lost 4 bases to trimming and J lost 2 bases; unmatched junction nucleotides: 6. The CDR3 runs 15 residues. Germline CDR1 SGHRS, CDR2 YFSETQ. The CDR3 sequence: CASSLADRDTDTQYF. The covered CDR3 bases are TGCGCCAGCAGCCTGGCGGACAGGGACACAGATACG.

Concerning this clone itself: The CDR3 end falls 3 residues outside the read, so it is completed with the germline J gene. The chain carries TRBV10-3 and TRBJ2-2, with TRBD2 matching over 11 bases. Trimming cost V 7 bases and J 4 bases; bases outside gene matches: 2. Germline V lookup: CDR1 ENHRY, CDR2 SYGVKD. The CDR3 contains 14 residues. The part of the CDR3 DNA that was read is TGTGCCATCACTGGACTAGCGGGCACCGGGGAG. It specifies CAITGLAGTGE. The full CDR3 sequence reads CAITGLAGTGELFF.

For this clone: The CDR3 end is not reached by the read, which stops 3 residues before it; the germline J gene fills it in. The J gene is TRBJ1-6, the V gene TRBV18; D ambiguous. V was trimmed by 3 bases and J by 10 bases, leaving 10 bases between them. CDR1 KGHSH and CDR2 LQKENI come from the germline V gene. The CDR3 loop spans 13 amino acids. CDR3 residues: CASSPSEGSPLHF. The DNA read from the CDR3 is TGTGCCAGCTCACCGTCCGAAGGGTCACCC.

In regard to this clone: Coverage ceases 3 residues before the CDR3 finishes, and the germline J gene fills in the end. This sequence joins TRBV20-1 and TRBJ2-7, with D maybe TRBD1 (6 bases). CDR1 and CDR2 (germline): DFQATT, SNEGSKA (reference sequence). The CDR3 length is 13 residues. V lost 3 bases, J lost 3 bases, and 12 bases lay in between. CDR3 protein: CSASRTGIYEQYF. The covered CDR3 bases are TGCAGTGCTAGTCGTACAGGGATCTACGAG.

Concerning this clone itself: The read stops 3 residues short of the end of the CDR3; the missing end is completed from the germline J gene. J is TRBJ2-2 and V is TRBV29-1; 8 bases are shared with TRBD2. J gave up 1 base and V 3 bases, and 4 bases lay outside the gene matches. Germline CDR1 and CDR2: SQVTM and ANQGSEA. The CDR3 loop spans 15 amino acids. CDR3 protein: CSVDRAGGNTGELFF. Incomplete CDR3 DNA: TGCAGCGTTGATCGGGCGGGGGGGAACACCGGGGAG.

The sequenced CDR3 bases are TGTGCCAGTAGTATAGCCCCTACAGGGGGCTACGAG. Its protein is CASSIAPTGGYE. The whole CDR3 region reads CASSIAPTGGYEQYF. The chain recombines TRBV19 with TRBJ2-7; the match to TRBD1 covers 8 bases. Read sequence stops 3 residues before the CDR3 end, and the germline J gene provides the missing end. Trimming took 1 base from V and 3 from J; bases not matched to a gene: 5. CDR1 and CDR2 (germline): LNHDA, SQIVND (reference sequence). The length of the CDR3 is 15 residues.

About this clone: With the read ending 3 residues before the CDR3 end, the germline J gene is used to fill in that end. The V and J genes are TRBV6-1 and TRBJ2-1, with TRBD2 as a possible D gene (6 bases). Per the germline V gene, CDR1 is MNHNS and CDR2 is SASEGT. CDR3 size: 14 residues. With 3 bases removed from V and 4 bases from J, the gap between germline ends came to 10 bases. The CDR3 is CASSEGLSYNEQFF. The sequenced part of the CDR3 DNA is TGTGCCAGCAGTGAGGGACTCTCTTACAATGAG.

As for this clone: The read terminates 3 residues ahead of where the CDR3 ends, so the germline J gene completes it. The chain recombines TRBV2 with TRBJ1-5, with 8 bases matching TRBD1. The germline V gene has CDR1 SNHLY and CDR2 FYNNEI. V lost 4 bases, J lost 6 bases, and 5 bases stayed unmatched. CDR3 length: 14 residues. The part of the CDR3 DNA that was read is TGTGCCAGCAGTGGGCCAGGGGGCGTTCAGCCC. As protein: CASSGPGGVQP. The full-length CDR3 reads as CASSGPGGVQPQHF.

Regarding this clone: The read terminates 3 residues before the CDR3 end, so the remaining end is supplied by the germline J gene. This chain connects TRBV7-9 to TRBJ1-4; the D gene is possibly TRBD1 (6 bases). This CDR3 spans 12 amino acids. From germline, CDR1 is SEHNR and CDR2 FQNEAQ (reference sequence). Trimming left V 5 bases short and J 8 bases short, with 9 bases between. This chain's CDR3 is CASSTDREKLFF. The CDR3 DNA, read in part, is TGTGCCAGCAGCACCGACAGGGAAAAA.

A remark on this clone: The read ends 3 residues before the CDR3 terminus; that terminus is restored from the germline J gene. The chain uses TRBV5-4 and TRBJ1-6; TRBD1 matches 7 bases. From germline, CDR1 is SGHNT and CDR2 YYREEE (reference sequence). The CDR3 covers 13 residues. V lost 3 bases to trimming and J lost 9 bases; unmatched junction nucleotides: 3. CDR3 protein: CASSSGDSSPLHF. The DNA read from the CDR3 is TGTGCCAGCAGCTCTGGGGACAGTTCACCC.

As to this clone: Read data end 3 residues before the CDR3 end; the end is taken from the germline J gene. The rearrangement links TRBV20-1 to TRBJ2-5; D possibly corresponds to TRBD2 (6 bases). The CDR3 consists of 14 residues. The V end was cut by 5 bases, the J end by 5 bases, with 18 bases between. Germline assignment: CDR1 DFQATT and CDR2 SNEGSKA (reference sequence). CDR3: CSALDPGGRETQYF. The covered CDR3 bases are TGCAGTGCTCTCGATCCCGGGGGTAGGGAGACC.

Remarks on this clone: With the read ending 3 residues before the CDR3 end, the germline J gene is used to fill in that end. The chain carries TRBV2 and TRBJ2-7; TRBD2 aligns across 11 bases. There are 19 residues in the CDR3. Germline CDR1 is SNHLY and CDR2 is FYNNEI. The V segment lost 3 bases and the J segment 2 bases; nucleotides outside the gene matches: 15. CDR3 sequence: CASSDPGVPSGGSTYEQYF. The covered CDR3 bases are TGTGCCAGCAGTGACCCGGGGGTGCCTAGCGGGGGGTCCACCTACGAG.

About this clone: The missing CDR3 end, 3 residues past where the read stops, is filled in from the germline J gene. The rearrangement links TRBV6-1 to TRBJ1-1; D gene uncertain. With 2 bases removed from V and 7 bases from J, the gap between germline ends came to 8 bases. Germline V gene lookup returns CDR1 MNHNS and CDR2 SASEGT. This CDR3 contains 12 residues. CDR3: CASSEFQDEAFF. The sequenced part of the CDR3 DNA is TGTGCCAGCAGTGAATTTCAGGATGAA.

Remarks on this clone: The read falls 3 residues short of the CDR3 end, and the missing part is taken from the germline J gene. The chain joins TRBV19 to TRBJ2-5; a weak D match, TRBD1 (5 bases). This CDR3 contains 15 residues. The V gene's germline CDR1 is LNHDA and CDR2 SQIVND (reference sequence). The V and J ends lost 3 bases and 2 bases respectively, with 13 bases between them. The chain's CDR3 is CASSILPGPQETQYF. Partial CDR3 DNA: TGTGCCAGTAGTATTCTCCCAGGGCCGCAAGAGACC.

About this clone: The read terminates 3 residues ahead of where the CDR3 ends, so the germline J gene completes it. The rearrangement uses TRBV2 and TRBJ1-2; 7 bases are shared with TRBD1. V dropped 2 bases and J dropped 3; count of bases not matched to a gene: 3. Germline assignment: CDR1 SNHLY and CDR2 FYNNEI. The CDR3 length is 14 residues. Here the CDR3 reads CASSELTGDYGYTF. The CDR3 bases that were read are TGTGCCAGCAGTGAACTTACAGGGGACTATGGC. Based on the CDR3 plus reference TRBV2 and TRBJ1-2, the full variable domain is EPEVTQTPSHQVTQMGQEVILRCVPISNHLYFYWYRQILGQKVEFLVSFYNNEISEKSEIFDDQFSVERPDGSNFTLKIRSTKLEDSAMYFCASSELTGDYGYTFGSGTRLTVV.